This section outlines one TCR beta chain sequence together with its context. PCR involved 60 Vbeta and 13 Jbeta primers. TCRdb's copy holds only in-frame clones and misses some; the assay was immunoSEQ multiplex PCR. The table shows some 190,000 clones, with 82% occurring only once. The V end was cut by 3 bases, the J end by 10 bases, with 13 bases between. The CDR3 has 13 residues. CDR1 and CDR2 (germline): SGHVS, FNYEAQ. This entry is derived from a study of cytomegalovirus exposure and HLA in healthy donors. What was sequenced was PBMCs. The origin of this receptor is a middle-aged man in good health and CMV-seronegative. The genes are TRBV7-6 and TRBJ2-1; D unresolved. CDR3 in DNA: TGTGCCAGCAGCTTGTCCCCAAACTCGGAGCAGTTCTTC. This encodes CASSLSPNSEQFF.